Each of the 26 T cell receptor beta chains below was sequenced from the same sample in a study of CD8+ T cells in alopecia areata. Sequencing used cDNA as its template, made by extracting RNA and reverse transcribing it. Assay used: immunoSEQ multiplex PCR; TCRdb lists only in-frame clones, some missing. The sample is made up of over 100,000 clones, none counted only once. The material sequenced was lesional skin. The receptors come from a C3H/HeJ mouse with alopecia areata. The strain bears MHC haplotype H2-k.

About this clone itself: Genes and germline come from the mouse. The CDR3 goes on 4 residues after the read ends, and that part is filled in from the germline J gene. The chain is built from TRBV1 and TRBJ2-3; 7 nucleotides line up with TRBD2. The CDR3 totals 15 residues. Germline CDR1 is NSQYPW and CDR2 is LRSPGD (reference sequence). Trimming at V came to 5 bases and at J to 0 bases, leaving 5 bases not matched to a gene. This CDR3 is CTCSFRLGSAETLYF. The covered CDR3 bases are TGCACCTGCAGTTTCCGACTGGGTAGTGCAGAA. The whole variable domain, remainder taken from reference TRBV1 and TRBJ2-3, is VTLLEQNPRWRLVPRGQAVNLRCILKNSQYPWMSWYQQDLQKQLQWLFTLRSPGDKEVKSLPGADYLATRVTDTELRLQVANMSQGRTLYCTCSFRLGSAETLYFGSGTRLTVL.

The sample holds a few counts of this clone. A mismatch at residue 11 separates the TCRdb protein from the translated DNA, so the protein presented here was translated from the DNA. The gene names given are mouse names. CDR3 region: CASLGTVSGNTLYF. CDR3 DNA (partial): TGTGCCAGCCTCGGGACAGTTTCTGGAAATACG. V is TRBV13-3 and J is TRBJ1-3; 7 bases fit TRBD1. The CDR3 end lies 3 residues beyond the end of the read and is filled in from the germline J gene. The CDR3 is 14 amino acids. V lost 7 bases and J lost 0; bases outside the gene matches: 4. Looked up from germline, CDR1 is NNHDY and CDR2 is SYVADS.

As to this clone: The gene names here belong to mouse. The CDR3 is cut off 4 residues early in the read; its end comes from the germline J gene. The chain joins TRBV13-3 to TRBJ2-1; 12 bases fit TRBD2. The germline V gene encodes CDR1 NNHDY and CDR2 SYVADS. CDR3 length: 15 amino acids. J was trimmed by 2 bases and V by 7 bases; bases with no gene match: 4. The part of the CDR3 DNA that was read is TGTGCCAGCCACGACTGGGGGGGCCACTATGCT. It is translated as CASHDWGGHYA. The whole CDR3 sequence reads CASHDWGGHYAEQFF.

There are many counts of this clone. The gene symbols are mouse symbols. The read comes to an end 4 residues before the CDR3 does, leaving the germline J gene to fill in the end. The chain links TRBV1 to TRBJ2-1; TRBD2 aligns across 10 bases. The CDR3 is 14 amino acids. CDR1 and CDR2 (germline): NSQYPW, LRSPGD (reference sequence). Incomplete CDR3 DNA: TGCACCTGCAGTGCGGACTGGGGGTTAGCT. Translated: CTCSADWGLA. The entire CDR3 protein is CTCSADWGLAEQFF. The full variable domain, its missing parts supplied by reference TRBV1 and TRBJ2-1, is VTLLEQNPRWRLVPRGQAVNLRCILKNSQYPWMSWYQQDLQKQLQWLFTLRSPGDKEVKSLPGADYLATRVTDTELRLQVANMSQGRTLYCTCSADWGLAEQFFGPGTRLTVL.

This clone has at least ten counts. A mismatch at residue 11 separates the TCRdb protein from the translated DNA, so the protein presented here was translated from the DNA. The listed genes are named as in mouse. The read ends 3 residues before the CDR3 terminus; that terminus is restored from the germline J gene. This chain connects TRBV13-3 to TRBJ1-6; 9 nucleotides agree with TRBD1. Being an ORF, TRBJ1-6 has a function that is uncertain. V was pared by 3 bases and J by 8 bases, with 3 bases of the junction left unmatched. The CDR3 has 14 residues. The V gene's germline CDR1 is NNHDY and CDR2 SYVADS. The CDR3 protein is CASSGDRGDSPLYF. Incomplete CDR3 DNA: TGTGCCAGCAGTGGCGACAGGGGGGATTCGCCC.

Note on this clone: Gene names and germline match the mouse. This chain's CDR3 is CASSMGGQGREVFF. CDR3 DNA (partial): TGTGCCAGCAGTATGGGGGGACAGGGGAGA. J is TRBJ1-1 and V is TRBV19, with TRBD1 matching over 10 bases. Read coverage stops 4 residues before the CDR3 terminus; the germline J gene supplies the remainder. CDR3 size: 14 residues. In germline, CDR1 is FNHDT, CDR2 SITEND (reference sequence).

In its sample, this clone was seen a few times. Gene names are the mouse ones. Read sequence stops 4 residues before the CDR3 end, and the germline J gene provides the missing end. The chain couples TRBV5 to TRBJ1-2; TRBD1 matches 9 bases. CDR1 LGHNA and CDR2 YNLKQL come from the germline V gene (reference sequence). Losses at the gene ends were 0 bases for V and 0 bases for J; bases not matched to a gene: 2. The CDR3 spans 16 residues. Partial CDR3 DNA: TGTGCCAGCAGCCAAGAGACAGGGGGGGCAAACTCC. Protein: CASSQETGGANS. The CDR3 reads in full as CASSQETGGANSDYTF.

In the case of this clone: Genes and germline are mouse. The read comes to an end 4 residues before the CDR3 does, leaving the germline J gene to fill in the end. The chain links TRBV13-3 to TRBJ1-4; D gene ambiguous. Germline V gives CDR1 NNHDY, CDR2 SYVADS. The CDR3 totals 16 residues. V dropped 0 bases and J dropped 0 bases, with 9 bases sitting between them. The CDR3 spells CASSDARQFSNERLFF. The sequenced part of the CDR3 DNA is TGTGCCAGCAGTGATGCAAGACAATTTTCCAACGAA.

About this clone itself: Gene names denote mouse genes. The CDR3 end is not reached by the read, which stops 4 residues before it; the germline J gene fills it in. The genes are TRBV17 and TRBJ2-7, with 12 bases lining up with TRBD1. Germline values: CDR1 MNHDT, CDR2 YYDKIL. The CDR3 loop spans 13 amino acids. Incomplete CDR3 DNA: TGTGCTAGCAGAGGGACAGGGGGCGAT. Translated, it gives CASRGTGGD. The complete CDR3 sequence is CASRGTGGDEQYF.

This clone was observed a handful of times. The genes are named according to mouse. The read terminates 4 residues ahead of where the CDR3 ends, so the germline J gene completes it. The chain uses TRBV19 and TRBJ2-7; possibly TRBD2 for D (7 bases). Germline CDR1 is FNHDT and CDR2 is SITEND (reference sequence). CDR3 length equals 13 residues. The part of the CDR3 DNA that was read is TGTGCCAGCAGTACTGGGGGCCCTTAT. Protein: CASSTGGPY. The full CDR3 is CASSTGGPYEQYF. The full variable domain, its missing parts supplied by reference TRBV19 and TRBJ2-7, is GGIITQTPKFLIGQEGQKLTLKCQQNFNHDTMYWYRQDSGKGLRLIYYSITENDLQKGDLSEGYDASREKKSSFSLTVTSAQKNEMAVFLCASSTGGPYEQYFGPGTRLTVL.

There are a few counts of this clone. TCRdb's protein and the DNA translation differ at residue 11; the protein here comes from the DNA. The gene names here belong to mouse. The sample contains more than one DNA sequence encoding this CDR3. Partial CDR3 DNA: TGTGCCAGCAGTATGAGACAGGGTGGTTCGCCC. Amino acid sequence: CASSMRQGGSP. The whole CDR3 region reads CASSMRQGGSPLYF. V and J are TRBV19 and TRBJ1-6; TRBD1 aligns across 7 bases. The sequenced fragment ends 3 residues before the CDR3 boundary, so the rest is inferred from the germline J gene. TRBJ1-6 is filed as an ORF, its function uncertain. The CDR3 covers 14 residues. V dropped 2 bases and J dropped 9; count of bases not matched to a gene: 5. Germline V gene lookup returns CDR1 FNHDT and CDR2 SITEND (reference sequence).

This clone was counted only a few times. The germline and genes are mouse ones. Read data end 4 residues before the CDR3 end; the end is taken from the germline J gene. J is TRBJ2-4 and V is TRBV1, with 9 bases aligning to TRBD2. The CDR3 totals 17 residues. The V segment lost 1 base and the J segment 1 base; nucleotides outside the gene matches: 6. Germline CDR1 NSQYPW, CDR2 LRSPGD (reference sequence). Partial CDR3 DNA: TGCACCTGCAGTGCAGTTCACTGGGGGGATGGTCAAAAC. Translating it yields CTCSAVHWGDGQN. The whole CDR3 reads CTCSAVHWGDGQNTLYF.

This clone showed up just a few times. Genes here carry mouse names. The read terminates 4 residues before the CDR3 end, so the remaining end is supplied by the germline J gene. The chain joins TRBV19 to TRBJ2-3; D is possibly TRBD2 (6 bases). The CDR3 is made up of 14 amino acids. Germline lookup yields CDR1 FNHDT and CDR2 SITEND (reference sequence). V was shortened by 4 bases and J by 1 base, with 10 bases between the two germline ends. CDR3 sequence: CASSLLGRAETLYF. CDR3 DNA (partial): TGTGCCAGCAGTCTCCTGGGGCGTGCAGAA.

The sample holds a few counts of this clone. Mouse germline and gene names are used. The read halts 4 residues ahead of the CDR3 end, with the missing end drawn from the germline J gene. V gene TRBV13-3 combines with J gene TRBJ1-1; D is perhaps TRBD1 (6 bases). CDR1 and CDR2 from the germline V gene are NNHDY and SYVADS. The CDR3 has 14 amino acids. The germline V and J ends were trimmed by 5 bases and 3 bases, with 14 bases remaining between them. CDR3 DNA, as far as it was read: TGTGCCAGCAGCCCCGACAGGAAGGACACA. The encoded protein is CASSPDRKDT. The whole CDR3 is CASSPDRKDTEVFF.

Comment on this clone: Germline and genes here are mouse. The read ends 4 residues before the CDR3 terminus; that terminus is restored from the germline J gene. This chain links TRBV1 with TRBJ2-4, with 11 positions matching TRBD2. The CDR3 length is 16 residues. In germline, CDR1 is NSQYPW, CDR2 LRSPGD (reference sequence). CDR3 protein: CTCSAGTGGKENTLYF. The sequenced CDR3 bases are TGCACCTGCAGTGCAGGGACTGGGGGGAAGGAAAAC. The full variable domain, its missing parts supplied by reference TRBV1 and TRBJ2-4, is VTLLEQNPRWRLVPRGQAVNLRCILKNSQYPWMSWYQQDLQKQLQWLFTLRSPGDKEVKSLPGADYLATRVTDTELRLQVANMSQGRTLYCTCSAGTGGKENTLYFGAGTRLSVL.

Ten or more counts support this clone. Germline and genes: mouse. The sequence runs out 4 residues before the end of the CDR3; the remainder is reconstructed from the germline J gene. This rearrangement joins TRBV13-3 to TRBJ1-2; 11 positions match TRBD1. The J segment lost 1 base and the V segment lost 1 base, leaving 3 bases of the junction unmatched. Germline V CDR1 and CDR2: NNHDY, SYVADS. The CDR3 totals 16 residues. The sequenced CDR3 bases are TGTGCCAGCAGTGATTGGACAGGGGGCTTAAACTCC. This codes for CASSDWTGGLNS. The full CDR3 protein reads CASSDWTGGLNSDYTF.

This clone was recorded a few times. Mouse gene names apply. The CDR3: CASSAGGEGNTEVFF. CDR3 bases read: TGTGCCAGCAGTGCAGGGGGCGAAGGGAACACA. This chain links TRBV13-3 with TRBJ1-1; 8 bases are a match to TRBD1. The sequenced fragment ends 4 residues before the CDR3 boundary, so the rest is inferred from the germline J gene. Germline CDR1 and CDR2: NNHDY and SYVADS. The CDR3 loop spans 15 amino acids. The V gene end was trimmed by 3 bases and the J gene end by 1 base; junction bases not matched to a gene: 5.

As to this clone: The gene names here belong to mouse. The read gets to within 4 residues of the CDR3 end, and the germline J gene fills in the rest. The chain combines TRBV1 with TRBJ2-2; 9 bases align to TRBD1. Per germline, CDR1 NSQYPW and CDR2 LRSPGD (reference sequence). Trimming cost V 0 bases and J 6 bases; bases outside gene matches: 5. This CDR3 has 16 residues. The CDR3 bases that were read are TGCACCTGCAGTGCAGAGGGGACAGGGTCGGCCGGG. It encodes CTCSAEGTGSAG. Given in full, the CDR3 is CTCSAEGTGSAGQLYF. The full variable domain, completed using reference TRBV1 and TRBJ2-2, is VTLLEQNPRWRLVPRGQAVNLRCILKNSQYPWMSWYQQDLQKQLQWLFTLRSPGDKEVKSLPGADYLATRVTDTELRLQVANMSQGRTLYCTCSAEGTGSAGQLYFGEGSKLTVL.

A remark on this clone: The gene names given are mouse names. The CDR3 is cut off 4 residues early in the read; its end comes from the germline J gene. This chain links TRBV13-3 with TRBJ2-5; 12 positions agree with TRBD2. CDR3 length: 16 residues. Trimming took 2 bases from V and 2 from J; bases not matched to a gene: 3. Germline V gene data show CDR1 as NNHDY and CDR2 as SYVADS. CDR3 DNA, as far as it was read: TGTGCCAGCAGTGAGGGGACTGGGGGGTCCCAAGAC. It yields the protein CASSEGTGGSQD. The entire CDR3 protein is CASSEGTGGSQDTQYF. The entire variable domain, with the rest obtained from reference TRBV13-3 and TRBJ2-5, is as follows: EAAVTQSPRSKVAVTGGKVTLSCHQTNNHDYMYWYRQDTGHGLRLIHYSYVADSTEKGDIPDGYKASRPSQENFSLILELASLSQTAVYFCASSEGTGGSQDTQYFGPGTRLLVL.

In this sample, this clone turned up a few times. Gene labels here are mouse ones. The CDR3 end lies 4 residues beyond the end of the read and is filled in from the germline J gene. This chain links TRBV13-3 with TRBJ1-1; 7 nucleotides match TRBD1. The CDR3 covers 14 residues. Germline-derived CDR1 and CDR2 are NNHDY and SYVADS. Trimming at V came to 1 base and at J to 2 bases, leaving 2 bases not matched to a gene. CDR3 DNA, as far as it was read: TGTGCCAGCAGTGATCAGGGGGTTAACACA. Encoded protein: CASSDQGVNT. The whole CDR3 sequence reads CASSDQGVNTEVFF.

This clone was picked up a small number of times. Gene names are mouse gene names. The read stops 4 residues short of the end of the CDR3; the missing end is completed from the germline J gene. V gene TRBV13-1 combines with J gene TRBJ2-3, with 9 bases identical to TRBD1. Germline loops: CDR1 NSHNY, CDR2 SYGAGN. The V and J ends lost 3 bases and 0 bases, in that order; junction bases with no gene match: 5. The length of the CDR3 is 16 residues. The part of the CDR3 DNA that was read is TGTGCCAGCAGTGGTGGGACAGGGTCTAGTGCAGAA. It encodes CASSGGTGSSAE. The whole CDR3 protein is CASSGGTGSSAETLYF.

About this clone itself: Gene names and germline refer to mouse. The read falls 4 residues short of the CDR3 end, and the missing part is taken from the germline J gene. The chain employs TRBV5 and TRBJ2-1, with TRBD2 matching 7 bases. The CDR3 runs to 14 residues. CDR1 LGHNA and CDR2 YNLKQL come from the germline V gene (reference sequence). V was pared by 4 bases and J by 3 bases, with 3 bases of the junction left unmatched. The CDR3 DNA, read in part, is TGTGCCAGCAGCCCCCGACTGGGCTATGCT. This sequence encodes CASSPRLGYA. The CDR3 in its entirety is CASSPRLGYAEQFF.

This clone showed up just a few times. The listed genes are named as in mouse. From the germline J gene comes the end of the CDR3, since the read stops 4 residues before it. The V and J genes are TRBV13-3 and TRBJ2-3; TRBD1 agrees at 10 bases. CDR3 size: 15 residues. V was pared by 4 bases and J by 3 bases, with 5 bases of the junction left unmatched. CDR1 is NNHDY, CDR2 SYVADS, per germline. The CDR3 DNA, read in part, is TGTGCCAGCAGTACGACAGGGGGCGAGGCAGAA. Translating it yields CASSTTGGEAE. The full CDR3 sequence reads CASSTTGGEAETLYF.

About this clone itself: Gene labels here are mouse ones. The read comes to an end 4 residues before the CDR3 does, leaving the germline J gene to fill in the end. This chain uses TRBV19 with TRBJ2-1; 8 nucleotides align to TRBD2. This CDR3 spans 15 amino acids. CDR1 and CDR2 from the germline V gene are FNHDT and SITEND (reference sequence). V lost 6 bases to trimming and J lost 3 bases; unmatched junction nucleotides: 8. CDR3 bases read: TGTGCCAGCACGGGGGGGGCGCAAGGCTATGCT. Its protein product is CASTGGAQGYA. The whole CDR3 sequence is CASTGGAQGYAEQFF.

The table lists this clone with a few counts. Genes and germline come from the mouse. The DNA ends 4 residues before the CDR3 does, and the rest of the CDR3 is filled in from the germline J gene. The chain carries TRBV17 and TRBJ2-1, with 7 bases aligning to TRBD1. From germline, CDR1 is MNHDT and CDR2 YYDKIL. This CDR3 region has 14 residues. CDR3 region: CASSRAETGTEQFF. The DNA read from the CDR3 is TGTGCTAGCAGTAGAGCGGAGACAGGGACT.

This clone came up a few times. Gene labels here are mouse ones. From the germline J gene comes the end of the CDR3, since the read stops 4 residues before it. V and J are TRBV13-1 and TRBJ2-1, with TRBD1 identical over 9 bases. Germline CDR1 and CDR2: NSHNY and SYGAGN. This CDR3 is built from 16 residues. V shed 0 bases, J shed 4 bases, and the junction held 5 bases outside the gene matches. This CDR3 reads CASSDGDREGYAEQFF. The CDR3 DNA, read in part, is TGTGCCAGCAGTGATGGGGACAGGGAGGGGTATGCT.